This entry concerns a single T cell receptor (beta chain). The sample originates from a study of T cell responses to AZD1222 COVID-19 vaccine. The table came from immunoSEQ multiplex PCR; TCRdb's copy has only in-frame clones and leaves some out. The profile shows roughly 92,000 clones, 70% to 90% of them singletons. The source was peripheral blood, collected 28 days after the second AZD1222 dose. This sequence was found in an adult who received the AZD1222 COVID-19 vaccine.

The CDR3 region is CASSYRDTSTDTQYF. The DNA for the CDR3 is TGTGCCAGCAGCTATAGGGACACCAGCACAGATACGCAGTATTTT. This chain joins TRBV11-2 and TRBJ2-3; possibly TRBD1 for D (6 bases). With 4 bases removed from V and 0 bases from J, the gap between germline ends came to 11 bases. This CDR3 spans 15 amino acids. Per the germline V gene, CDR1 is SGHAT and CDR2 is FQNNGV. Full variable domain (outside the CDR3, taken from reference TRBV11-2 and TRBJ2-3): EAGVAQSPRYKIIEKRQSVAFWCNPISGHATLYWYQQILGQGPKLLIQFQNNGVVDDSQLPKDRFSAERLKGVDSTLKIQPAKLEDSAVYLCASSYRDTSTDTQYFGPGTRLTVL.